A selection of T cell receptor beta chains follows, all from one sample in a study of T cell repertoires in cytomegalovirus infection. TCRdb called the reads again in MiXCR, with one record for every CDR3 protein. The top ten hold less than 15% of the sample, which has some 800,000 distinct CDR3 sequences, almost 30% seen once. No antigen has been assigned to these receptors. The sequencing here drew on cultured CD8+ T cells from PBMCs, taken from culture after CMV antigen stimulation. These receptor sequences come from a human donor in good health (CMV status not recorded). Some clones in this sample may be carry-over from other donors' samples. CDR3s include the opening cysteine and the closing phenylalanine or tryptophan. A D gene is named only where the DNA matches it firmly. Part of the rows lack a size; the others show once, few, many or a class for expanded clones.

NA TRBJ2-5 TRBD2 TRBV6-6 TGTGCCAGCAGTTACGGGACTAGCGGAGAGACCCAGTACTTC CASSYGTSGETQYF
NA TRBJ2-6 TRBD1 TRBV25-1 TGTGCCAGCATCGGAGGACAGGGGAACTCTGGGGCCAACGTCCTGACTTTC CASIGGQGNSGANVLTF
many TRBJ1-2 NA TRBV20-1 TGCAGTGTTCGGGGCTACACCTTC CSVRGYTF
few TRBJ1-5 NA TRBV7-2 TGTGCCAGCAGCTTAGAAGGGTATAGCAATCAGCCCCAGCATTTT CASSLEGYSNQPQHF
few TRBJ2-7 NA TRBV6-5 TGTGCCAGCAGTTACACGCTATTACCCGGGAGTGAGCAGTACTTC CASSYTLLPGSEQYF
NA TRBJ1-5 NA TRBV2 TGTGCCAGCAGTGAAACAGGGAATCAGCCCCAGCATTTT CASSETGNQPQHF
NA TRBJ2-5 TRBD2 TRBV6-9 TGTGCCAGCAGCACGACGCCCGGTGGACTAGCGGGGGTCGAAGAGACCCAGTACTTC CASSTTPGGLAGVEETQYF
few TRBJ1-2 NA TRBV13 TGTGCCAGCACCCAGGGACGTTATGGCTACACCTTC CASTQGRYGYTF
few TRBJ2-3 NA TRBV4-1 TGCGCCAGCAGCCGGGGCGGGGGCCCTACAGATACGCAGTATTTT CASSRGGGPTDTQYF
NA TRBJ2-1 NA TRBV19 TGTGCCAGTCGATATGGGATTGGCGAGCAGTTCTTC CASRYGIGEQFF
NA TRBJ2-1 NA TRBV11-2 TGTGCCAGCAGCTTAGAGGGGAAACGGGTGAACAATGAGCAGTTCTTC CASSLEGKRVNNEQFF
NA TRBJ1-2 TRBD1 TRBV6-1 TGTGCCAGCAGTGAACACGTGGGACAGAGATATGGCTACACCTTC CASSEHVGQRYGYTF
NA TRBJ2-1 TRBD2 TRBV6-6 TGTGCCAGTAAGCGGGGGCTATACAATGAGCAGTTCTTC CASKRGLYNEQFF
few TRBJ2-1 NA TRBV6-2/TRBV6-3 TGTGCCAGCAGTTGGCAGCGTTATGAGCAGTTCTTC CASSWQRYEQFF
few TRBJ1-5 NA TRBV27 TGTGCCAGCAGGGCAGCTCATCAGCCCCAGCATTTT CASRAAHQPQHF
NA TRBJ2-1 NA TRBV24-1 TGTGCCACCAGTGAACGGGACCCCTCTAACAATGAGCAGTTCTTC CATSERDPSNNEQFF
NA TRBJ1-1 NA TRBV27 TGTGCCAGCACCGGGGGGGGGGGATTCACTGAAGCTTTCTTT CASTGGGGFTEAFF
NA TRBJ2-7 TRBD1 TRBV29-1 TGCAGCGTTCGGACAGGGGAGATCTACGAGCAGTACTTC CSVRTGEIYEQYF
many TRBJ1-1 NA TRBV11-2 TGTGCCAGCAGCTCCGGACATGGGAACACTGAAGCTTTCTTT CASSSGHGNTEAFF
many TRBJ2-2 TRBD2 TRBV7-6 TGTGCCAGCAGCTTAGGACTAGCGCCCATCGGGGGAATCGGGGAGCTGTTTTTT CASSLGLAPIGGIGELFF
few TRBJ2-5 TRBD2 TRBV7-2 TGTGCCAGCAGCACCCCGGGGGGGCAGGAGACCCAGTACTTC CASSTPGGQETQYF
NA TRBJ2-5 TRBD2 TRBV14 TGTGCCAGCAGCCGCAAGCGGGGCCGACCTGTCCAAGAGACCCAGTACTTC CASSRKRGRPVQETQYF
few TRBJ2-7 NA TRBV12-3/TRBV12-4 TGTGCCAGCAGTCTCGATTGGAACGTACCCTACGAGCAGTACTTC CASSLDWNVPYEQYF
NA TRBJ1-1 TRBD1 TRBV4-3 TGCGCCAGCAGCCAGACCACAGGGGCCACTGAAGCTTTCTTT CASSQTTGATEAFF
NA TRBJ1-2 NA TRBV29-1 TGCAGCGTTGAAGATTCTGCGCAATATGGCTACACCTTC CSVEDSAQYGYTF
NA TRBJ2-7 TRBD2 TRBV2 TGTGCCAGCATTGGACTAGACGAGCAGTACTTC CASIGLDEQYF